The rows below give T cell receptor beta chains drawn from one sample of a study of cytomegalovirus exposure and HLA in healthy donors. Clones were read by immunoSEQ multiplex PCR, and TCRdb kept only the in-frame ones, dropping some. In all, the sample yields 56,000 or so clones. The material sequenced was PBMCs. The receptors come from a female donor in good health and CMV-seronegative. The CDR3 runs from the conserved cysteine through the conserved F or W. The D gene is left open where the match is weak.

d_call,v_call,j_call,cdr3_aa,cdr3_nt
NA,TRBV25-1,TRBJ2-1,CASSEISGVNEQFF,TGTGCCAGCAGTGAAATTTCAGGGGTGAATGAGCAGTTCTTC
NA,TRBV4-2,TRBJ1-5,CASSQGLENQPQHF,TGTGCCAGCAGCCAAGGACTGGAGAATCAGCCCCAGCATTTT
NA,TRBV15,TRBJ1-2,CATSRTSGVYGYTF,TGTGCCACCAGCAGAACCTCAGGTGTCTATGGCTACACCTTC
TRBD1,TRBV7-9,TRBJ1-1,CASSPIPGQGVTEAFF,TGTGCCAGCAGCCCCATACCGGGACAGGGTGTCACTGAAGCTTTCTTT
NA,TRBV29-1,TRBJ2-7,CSVDKGAAYEQYF,TGCAGCGTTGATAAGGGAGCAGCCTACGAGCAGTACTTC
NA,TRBV13,TRBJ2-7,CASSTGTQRYEQYF,TGTGCCAGCAGTACCGGGACTCAGAGATACGAGCAGTACTTC
NA,TRBV6-1,TRBJ2-1,CASTEGGTENEQFF,TGTGCCAGTACCGAGGGGGGGACGGAGAATGAGCAGTTCTTC
TRBD1,TRBV6-1,TRBJ1-2,CASRGQGARGYTF,TGTGCCAGCAGGGGACAGGGGGCGCGCGGCTACACCTTC
TRBD2,TRBV9,TRBJ2-1,CASSVGASGRSNEQFF,TGTGCCAGCAGCGTAGGGGCTAGCGGGAGGTCCAATGAGCAGTTCTTC
TRBD1,TRBV6-5,TRBJ1-2,CASSFGPVRGHGYTF,TGTGCCAGCAGTTTCGGTCCCGTCAGGGGGCATGGCTACACCTTC
TRBD1,TRBV5-1,TRBJ2-3,CASSLVTGGTDTQYF,TGCGCCAGCAGCTTGGTGACAGGGGGTACAGATACGCAGTATTTT
TRBD1,TRBV5-6,TRBJ1-5,CASSLTGEHQPQHF,TGTGCCAGCAGCTTAACAGGGGAACATCAGCCCCAGCATTTT
NA,TRBV9,TRBJ1-1,CASSPLSTEAFF,TGTGCCAGCAGCCCCCTGAGCACTGAAGCTTTCTTT
NA,TRBV15,TRBJ2-7,CATSRGVSNYEQYF,TGTGCCACCAGCAGAGGGGTTAGCAACTACGAGCAGTACTTC
TRBD1,TRBV29-1,TRBJ1-2,CSVDAGTGKIYGYTF,TGCAGCGTTGACGCAGGGACAGGGAAGATCTATGGCTACACCTTC
TRBD1,TRBV5-1,TRBJ1-4,CASSQTGTGNEKLFF,TGCGCCAGCAGCCAGACCGGGACAGGGAATGAAAAACTGTTTTTT
NA,TRBV25-1,TRBJ2-1,CASSRGTSYNEQFF,TGTGCCAGCAGTCGGGGTACTAGTTACAATGAGCAGTTCTTC
NA,TRBV30,TRBJ1-2,CAWSAGGLGYGYTF,TGTGCCTGGAGTGCCGGGGGGCTTGGCTATGGCTACACCTTC
TRBD1,TRBV27,TRBJ2-1,CASGGQVKYNEQFF,TGTGCCAGCGGCGGACAGGTTAAGTACAATGAGCAGTTCTTC
NA,TRBV18,TRBJ1-1,CASSPFTGSEDTEAFF,TGTGCCAGCTCACCTTTTACAGGGTCGGAAGACACTGAAGCTTTCTTT
NA,TRBV6-5,TRBJ2-7,CASTPGAPYEQYF,TGTGCCAGCACGCCAGGGGCTCCCTACGAGCAGTACTTC
NA,TRBV27,TRBJ1-1,CASSGSRGGNTEAFF,TGTGCCAGCAGTGGGTCCCGAGGGGGAAACACTGAAGCTTTCTTT
NA,TRBV21-1,TRBJ2-7,CASSTPGEQYF,TGTGCCAGCAGCACCCCCGGGGAGCAGTACTTC
TRBD2,TRBV28,TRBJ2-7,CAGQTSGPPYEQYF,TGTGCCGGTCAGACTAGCGGACCTCCCTACGAGCAGTACTTC